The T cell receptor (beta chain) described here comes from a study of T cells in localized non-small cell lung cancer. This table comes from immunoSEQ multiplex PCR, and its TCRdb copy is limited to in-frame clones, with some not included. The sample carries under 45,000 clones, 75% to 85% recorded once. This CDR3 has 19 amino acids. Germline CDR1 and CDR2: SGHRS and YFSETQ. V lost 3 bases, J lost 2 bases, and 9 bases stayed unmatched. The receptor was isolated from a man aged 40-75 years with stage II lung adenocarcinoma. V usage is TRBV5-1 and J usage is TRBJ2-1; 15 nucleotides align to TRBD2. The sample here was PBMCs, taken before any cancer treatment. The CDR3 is CASSSSGTSGGTTYNEQFF. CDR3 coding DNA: TGCGCCAGCAGCTCCTCCGGGACTAGCGGGGGGACCACCTACAATGAGCAGTTCTTC.